Each of the 10 T cell receptor beta chains below was sequenced from the same sample in a study of blood T cell repertoires in COVID-19. Some clones are missing from TCRdb's copy, which holds only in-frame ones; the method was immunoSEQ multiplex PCR. The table has approximately 200,000 clones, around four fifths seen once. Sequencing was carried out using PBMCs or T cells enriched from blood (not recorded which). These receptors were taken from a man aged 40-50 years who had recovered from COVID-19.

The chain is built from TRBV5-4 and TRBJ1-1, with TRBD1 matching 10 bases. Germline V gives CDR1 SGHNT, CDR2 YYREEE (reference sequence). The length of the CDR3 is 15 residues. After removal of 4 bases from V and 3 bases from J, the junction contained 6 bases not matched to a gene. This chain's CDR3 is CASSAPGQGYTEAFF. The DNA of the CDR3 is TGTGCCAGCAGCGCCCCGGGACAGGGGTACACTGAAGCTTTCTTT.

The CDR3 spells CASSLAARADTQYF. CDR3 in DNA: TGTGCCAGCAGTTTGGCGGCACGGGCAGATACGCAGTATTTT. This rearrangement joins TRBV28 to TRBJ2-3; D not resolved. The CDR3 extends over 14 amino acids. The germline V gene has CDR1 MDHEN and CDR2 SYDVKM. Trimming took off 3 bases at V and 4 bases at J, with 11 bases between the two ends. The full variable domain, completed using reference TRBV28 and TRBJ2-3, is DVKVTQSSRYLVKRTGEKVFLECVQDMDHENMFWYRQDPGLGLRLIYFSYDVKMKEKGDIPEGYSVSREKKERFSLILESASTNQTSMYLCASSLAARADTQYFGPGTRLTVL.

The chain couples TRBV6-1 to TRBJ2-3; TRBD2 agrees at 7 bases. The germline V gene encodes CDR1 MNHNS and CDR2 SASEGT. The CDR3 loop spans 15 amino acids. V was pared by 1 base and J by 4 bases, with 5 bases of the junction left unmatched. CDR3 loop: CASSEVPAGSDTQYF. The CDR3 bases are TGTGCCAGCAGTGAAGTGCCAGCGGGATCAGATACGCAGTATTTT.

In DNA, the CDR3 is TGTGCCAGCAGCGTAGGTCGGACTAGCGGACGCACAGATACGCAGTATTTT. Protein: CASSVGRTSGRTDTQYF. The chain couples TRBV9 to TRBJ2-3; TRBD2 agrees at 10 bases. This CDR3 region has 17 residues. Germline assignment: CDR1 SGDLS and CDR2 YYNGEE. Germline trimming cut 0 bases from V and 1 base from J; bases unmatched to any gene: 5.

The chain employs TRBV6-5 and TRBJ1-4, with D perhaps TRBD1 (6 bases). The CDR3 extends over 16 amino acids. V shed 0 bases and J shed 2 bases, with 10 bases lying between them. Germline assignment: CDR1 MNHEY and CDR2 SVGAGI. This chain's CDR3 is CASSYSGGGTNEKLFF. As DNA, the CDR3 is TGTGCCAGCAGTTACTCGGGTGGGGGCACTAATGAAAAACTGTTTTTT.

The DNA for the CDR3 is TGTGCCAGCAGCCCCAGGGGGCTAGAAGGAAACACCATATATTTT. Protein sequence: CASSPRGLEGNTIYF. The genes are TRBV7-9 and TRBJ1-3, with TRBD1 identical over 8 bases. CDR1 SEHNR and CDR2 FQNEAQ come from the germline V gene (reference sequence). This CDR3 region has 15 residues. V lost 5 bases and J lost 4; bases outside the gene matches: 7.

The chain links TRBV9 to TRBJ1-6; 7 positions match TRBD1. Unmatched junction bases numbered 4, after V lost 3 bases and J lost 4 bases. This CDR3 has 15 residues. The germline CDR1 and CDR2 sequences are SGDLS and YYNGEE. The CDR3 bases are TGTGCCAGCAGCGGGGAGACAGGGTATAATTCACCCCTCCACTTT. Amino acids: CASSGETGYNSPLHF.

The rearrangement joins TRBV28 to TRBJ1-2; a weak D match, TRBD1 (6 bases). Germline V CDR1 and CDR2: MDHEN, SYDVKM. V dropped 7 bases and J dropped 4 bases, with 16 bases sitting between them. This CDR3 region has 14 residues. CDR3 sequence: CASKHRVGVYGYTF. CDR3 in DNA: TGTGCCAGCAAACACAGGGTGGGGGTCTATGGCTACACCTTC.

The genes are TRBV2 and TRBJ1-3, with D unresolved. The CDR3 contains 14 residues. Trimming pared 3 bases from V and 4 bases from J, leaving 10 bases between. The germline CDR1 and CDR2 sequences are SNHLY and FYNNEI. CDR3 bases: TGTGCCAGCAGTGAGGTCCGGAGCGGAAACACCATATATTTT. Its translation is CASSEVRSGNTIYF.

The chain links TRBV14 to TRBJ2-5, with D possibly being TRBD2 (6 bases). V was cut by 4 bases and J by 1 base, with 16 bases left in between. CDR1 is SGHDN, CDR2 FVKESK, per germline. The CDR3 is 16 amino acids. CDR3 DNA: TGTGCCAGCAGCCGACTCTCCGGGGGTCTCCAAGAGACCCAGTACTTC. It encodes CASSRLSGGLQETQYF. The full variable domain, completed using reference TRBV14 and TRBJ2-5, is EAGVTQFPSHSVIEKGQTVTLRCDPISGHDNLYWYRRVMGKEIKFLLHFVKESKQDESGMPNNRFLAERTGGTYSTLKVQPAELEDSGVYFCASSRLSGGLQETQYFGPGTRLLVL.